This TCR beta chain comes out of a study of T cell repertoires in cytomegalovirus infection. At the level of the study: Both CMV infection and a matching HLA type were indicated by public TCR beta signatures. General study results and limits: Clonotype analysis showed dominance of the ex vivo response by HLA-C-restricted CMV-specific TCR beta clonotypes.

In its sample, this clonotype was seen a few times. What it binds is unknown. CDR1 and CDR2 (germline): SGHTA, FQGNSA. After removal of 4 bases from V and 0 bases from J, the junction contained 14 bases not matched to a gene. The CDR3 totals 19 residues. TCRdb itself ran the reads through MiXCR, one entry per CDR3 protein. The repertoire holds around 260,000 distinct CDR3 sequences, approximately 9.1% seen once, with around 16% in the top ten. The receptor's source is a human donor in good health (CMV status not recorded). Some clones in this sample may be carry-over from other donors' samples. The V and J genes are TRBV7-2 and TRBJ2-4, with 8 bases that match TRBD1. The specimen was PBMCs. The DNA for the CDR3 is TGTGCCAGCAGCTCTCCCCGGGACAGGATAACACTAGCCAAAAACATTCAGTACTTC. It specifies CASSSPRDRITLAKNIQYF.